The source of this T cell receptor beta chain is a study of vaccination and CD4 T cells after COVID-19. Study information: Convalescent donors totaled six males and four females, including two who were Hispanic. Two doses of either BNT162b2 or mRNA-1273 vaccine were given to participants.

This clonotype turned up a few times. TCRdb analysed the PCR reads with MiXCR anew, one entry per CDR3 protein. Among 20,000 to 25,000 distinct CDR3 sequences listed, 58% were seen once. The CDR3 runs 13 residues. Germline V gene lookup returns CDR1 MDHEN and CDR2 SYDVKM. Deletions cut 10 bases from V and 8 bases from J, with 18 bases between. The chain links TRBV28 to TRBJ1-5; tentative D call: TRBD1 (6 bases). This clonotype was obtained from a human donor who had recovered from COVID-19. The specimen was CD4+ T cells from blood, collected before SARS-CoV-2 vaccination. The CDR3 loop reads CATRTELLEPQHF. The CDR3 DNA sequence: TGTGCCACAAGGACAGAACTACTGGAGCCCCAGCATTTT.